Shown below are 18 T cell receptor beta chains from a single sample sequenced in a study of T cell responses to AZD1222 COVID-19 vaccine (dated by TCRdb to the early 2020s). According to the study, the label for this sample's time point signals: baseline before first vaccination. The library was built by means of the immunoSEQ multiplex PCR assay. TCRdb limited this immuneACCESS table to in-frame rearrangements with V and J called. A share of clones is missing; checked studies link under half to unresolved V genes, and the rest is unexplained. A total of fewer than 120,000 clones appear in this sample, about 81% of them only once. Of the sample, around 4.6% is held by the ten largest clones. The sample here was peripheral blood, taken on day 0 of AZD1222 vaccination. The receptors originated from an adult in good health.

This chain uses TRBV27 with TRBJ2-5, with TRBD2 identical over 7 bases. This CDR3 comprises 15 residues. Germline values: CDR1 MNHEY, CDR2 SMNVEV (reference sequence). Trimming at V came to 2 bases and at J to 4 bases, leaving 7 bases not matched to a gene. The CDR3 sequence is CASSLRRERRETQYF. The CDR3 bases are TGTGCCAGCAGTTTACGGCGGGAGCGAAGAGAGACCCAGTACTTC.

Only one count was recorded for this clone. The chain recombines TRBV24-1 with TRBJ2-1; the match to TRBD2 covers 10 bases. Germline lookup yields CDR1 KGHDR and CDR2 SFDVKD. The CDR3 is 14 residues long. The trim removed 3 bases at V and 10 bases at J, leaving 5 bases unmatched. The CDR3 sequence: CATSDTLAGREQFF. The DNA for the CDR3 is TGTGCCACCAGTGATACACTAGCGGGAAGGGAGCAGTTCTTC.

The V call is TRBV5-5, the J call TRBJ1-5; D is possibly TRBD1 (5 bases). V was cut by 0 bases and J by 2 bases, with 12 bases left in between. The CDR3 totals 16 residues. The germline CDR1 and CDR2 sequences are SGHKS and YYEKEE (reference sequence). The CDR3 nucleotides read TGTGCCAGCAGCTTGGGACAACTGGGGCGCAATCAGCCCCAGCATTTT. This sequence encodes CASSLGQLGRNQPQHF.

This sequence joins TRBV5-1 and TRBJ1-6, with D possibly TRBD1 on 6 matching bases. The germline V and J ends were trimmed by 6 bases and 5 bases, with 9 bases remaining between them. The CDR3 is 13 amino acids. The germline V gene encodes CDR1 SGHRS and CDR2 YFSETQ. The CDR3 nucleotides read TGCGCCAGCACGACAGGCAATAATTCACCCCTCCACTTT. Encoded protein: CASTTGNNSPLHF.

The CDR3 region is CASSSRGGLSGNTGELFF. The CDR3 DNA follows: TGCGCCAGCAGCTCCCGTGGTGGACTTAGCGGGAACACCGGGGAGCTGTTTTTT. This chain uses TRBV5-1 with TRBJ2-2, with D possibly TRBD2 on 6 matching bases. Germline CDR1 is SGHRS and CDR2 is YFSETQ. The V end was cut by 3 bases, the J end by 1 base, with 19 bases between. The CDR3 extends over 18 amino acids. The full variable domain, in which reference TRBV5-1 and TRBJ2-2 provide the parts outside the CDR3, is KAGVTQTPRYLIKTRGQQVTLSCSPISGHRSVSWYQQTPGQGLQFLFEYFSETQRNKGNFPGRFSGRQFSNSRSEMNVSTLELGDSALYLCASSSRGGLSGNTGELFFGEGSRLTVL.

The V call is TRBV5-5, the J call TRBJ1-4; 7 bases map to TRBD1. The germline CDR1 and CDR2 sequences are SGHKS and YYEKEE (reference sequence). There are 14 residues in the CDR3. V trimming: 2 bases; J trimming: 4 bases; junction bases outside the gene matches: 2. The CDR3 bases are TGTGCCAGCAGCTTAGACAGGGTTAATGAAAAACTGTTTTTT. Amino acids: CASSLDRVNEKLFF.

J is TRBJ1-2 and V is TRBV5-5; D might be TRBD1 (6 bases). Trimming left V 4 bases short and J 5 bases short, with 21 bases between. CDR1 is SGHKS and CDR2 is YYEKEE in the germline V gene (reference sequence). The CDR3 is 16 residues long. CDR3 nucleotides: TGTGCCAGCAGCGATTACCGGGACCCAGGGGAATATGGCTACACCTTC. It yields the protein CASSDYRDPGEYGYTF.

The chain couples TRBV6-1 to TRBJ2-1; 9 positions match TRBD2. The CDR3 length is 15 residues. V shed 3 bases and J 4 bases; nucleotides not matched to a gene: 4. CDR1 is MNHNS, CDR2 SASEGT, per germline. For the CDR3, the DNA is TGTGCCAGCAGTGATACTAGCGGGCCTTACAATGAGCAGTTCTTC. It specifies CASSDTSGPYNEQFF.

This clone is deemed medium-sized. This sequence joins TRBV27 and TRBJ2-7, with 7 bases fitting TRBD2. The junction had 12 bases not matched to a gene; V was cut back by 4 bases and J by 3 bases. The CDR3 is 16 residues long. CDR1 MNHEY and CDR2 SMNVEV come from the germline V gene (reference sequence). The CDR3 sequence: CASSSPARTRGYEQYF. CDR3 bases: TGTGCCAGCAGTTCCCCCGCCCGGACTAGGGGCTACGAGCAGTACTTC.

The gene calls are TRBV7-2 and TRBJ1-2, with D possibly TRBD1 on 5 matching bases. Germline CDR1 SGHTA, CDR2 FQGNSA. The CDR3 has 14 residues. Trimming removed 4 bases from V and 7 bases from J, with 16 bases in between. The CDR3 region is CASSSQGAAGGYTF. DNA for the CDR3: TGTGCCAGCAGCTCCCAGGGTGCGGCGGGTGGCTACACCTTC.

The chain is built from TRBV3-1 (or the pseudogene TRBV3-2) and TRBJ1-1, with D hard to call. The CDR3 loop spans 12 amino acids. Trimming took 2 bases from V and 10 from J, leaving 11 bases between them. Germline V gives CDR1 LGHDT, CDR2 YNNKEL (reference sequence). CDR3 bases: TGTGCCAGCAGCCAAACCCCCCTAGGAGCTTTCTTT. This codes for CASSQTPLGAFF.

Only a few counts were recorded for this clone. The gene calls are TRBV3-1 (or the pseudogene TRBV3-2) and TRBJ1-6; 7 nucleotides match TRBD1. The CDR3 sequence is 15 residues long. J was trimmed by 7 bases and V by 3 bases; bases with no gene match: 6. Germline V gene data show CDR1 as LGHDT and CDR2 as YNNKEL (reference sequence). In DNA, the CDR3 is TGTGCCAGCAGCCAGAGGACAGGCTCGAATTCACCCCTCCACTTT. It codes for CASSQRTGSNSPLHF.

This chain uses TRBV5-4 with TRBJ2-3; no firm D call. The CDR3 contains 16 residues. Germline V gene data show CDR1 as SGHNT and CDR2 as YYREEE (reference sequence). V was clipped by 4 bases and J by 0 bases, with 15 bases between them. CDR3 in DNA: TGTGCCAGCAGCCCTGCTGGGGAACTTAGCACAGATACGCAGTATTTT. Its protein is CASSPAGELSTDTQYF.

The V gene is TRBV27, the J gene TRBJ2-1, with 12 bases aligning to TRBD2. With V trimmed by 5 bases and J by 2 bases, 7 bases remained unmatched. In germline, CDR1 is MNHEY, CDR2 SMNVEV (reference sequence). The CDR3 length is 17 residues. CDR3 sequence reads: CASSTQLAGGPYNEQFF. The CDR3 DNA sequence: TGTGCCAGCAGTACTCAACTAGCGGGGGGCCCCTACAATGAGCAGTTCTTC.

The CDR3 is CASSFGNLYNQPQHF. The CDR3 DNA follows: TGTGCCAGCAGTTTCGGGAACCTCTACAATCAGCCCCAGCATTTT. V usage is TRBV27 and J usage is TRBJ1-5; D call uncertain. V dropped 3 bases and J dropped 3 bases, with 12 bases sitting between them. The CDR3 has 15 amino acids. Germline assignment: CDR1 MNHEY and CDR2 SMNVEV (reference sequence).

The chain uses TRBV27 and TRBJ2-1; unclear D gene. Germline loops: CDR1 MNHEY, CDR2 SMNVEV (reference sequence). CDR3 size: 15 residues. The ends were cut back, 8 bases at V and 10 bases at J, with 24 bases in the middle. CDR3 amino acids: CASPSRAKGEKEQFF. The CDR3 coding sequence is TGTGCCAGCCCCTCCCGAGCTAAGGGTGAAAAAGAGCAGTTCTTC.

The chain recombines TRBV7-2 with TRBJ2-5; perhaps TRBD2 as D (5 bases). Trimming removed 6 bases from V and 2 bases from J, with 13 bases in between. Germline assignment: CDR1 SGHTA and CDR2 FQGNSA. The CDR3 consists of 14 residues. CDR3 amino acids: CASSNVGLQETQYF. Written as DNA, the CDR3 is TGTGCCAGCAGTAATGTTGGACTGCAAGAGACCCAGTACTTC. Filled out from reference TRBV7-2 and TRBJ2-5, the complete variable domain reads GAGVSQSPSNKVTEKGKDVELRCDPISGHTALYWYRQSLGQGLEFLIYFQGNSAPDKSGLPSDRFSAERTGGSVSTLTIQRTQQEDSAVYLCASSNVGLQETQYFGPGTRLLVL.

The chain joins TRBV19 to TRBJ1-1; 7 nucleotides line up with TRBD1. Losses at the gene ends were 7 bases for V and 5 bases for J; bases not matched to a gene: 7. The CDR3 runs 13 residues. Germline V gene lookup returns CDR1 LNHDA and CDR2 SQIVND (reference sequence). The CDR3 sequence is CASTPQGGTEAFF. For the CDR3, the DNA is TGTGCCAGTACCCCCCAGGGGGGGACTGAAGCTTTCTTT.